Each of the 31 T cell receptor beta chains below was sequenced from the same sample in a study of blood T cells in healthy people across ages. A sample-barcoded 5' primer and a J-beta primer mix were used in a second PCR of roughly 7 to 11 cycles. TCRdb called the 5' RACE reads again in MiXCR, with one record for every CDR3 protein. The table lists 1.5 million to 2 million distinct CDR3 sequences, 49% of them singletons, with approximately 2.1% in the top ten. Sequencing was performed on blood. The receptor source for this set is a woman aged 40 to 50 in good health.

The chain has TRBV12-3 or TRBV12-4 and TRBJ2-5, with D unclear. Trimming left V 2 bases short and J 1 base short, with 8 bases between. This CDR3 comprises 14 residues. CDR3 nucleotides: TGTGCCAGCAGTTTATGGCCGAGCCAAGAGACCCAGTACTTC. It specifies CASSLWPSQETQYF.

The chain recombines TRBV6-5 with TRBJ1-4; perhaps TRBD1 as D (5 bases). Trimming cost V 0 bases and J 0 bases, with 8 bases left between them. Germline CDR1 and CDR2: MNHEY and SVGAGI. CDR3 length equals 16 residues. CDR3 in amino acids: CASSYSGTATNEKLFF. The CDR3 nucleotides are TGTGCCAGCAGTTACTCTGGGACGGCAACTAATGAAAAACTGTTTTTT.

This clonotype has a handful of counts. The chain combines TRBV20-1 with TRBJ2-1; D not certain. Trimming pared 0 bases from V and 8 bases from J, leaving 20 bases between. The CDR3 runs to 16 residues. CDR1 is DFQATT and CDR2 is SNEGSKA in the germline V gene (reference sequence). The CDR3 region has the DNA TGCAGTGCTAGAGATGGGGAAGGAAGTACGGTCGATGAGCAGTTCTTC. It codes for CSARDGEGSTVDEQFF.

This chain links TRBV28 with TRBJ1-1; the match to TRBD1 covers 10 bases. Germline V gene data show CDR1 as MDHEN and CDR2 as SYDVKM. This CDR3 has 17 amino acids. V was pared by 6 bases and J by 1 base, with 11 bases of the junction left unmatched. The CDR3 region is CASSSPGTGAKNTEAFF. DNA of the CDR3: TGTGCCAGCAGCAGCCCCGGGACAGGGGCTAAGAACACTGAAGCTTTCTTT.

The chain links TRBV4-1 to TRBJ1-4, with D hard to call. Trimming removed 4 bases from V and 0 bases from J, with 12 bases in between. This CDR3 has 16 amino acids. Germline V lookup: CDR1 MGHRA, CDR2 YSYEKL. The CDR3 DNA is TGCGCCAGCAGCCGAATCTCGGTTGCAACTAATGAAAAACTGTTTTTT. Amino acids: CASSRISVATNEKLFF.

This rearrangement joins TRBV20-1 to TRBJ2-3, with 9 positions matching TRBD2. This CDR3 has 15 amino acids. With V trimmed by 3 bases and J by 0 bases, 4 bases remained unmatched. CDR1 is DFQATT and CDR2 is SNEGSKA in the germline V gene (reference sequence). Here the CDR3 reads CSARRSGGSTDTQYF. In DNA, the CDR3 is TGCAGTGCTAGGAGAAGCGGGGGGAGCACAGATACGCAGTATTTT.

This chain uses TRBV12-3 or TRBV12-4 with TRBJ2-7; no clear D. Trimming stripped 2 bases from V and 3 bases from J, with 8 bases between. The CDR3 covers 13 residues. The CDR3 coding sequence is TGTGCCAGCAGTTTACGAACATTCTACGAGCAGTACTTC. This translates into CASSLRTFYEQYF.

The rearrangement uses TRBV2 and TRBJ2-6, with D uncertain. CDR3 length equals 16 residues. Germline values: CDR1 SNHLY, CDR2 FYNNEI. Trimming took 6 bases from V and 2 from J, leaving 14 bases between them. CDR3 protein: CASRYPGRAGANVLTF. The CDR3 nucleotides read TGTGCCAGCAGATATCCTGGTAGGGCTGGGGCCAACGTCCTGACTTTC.

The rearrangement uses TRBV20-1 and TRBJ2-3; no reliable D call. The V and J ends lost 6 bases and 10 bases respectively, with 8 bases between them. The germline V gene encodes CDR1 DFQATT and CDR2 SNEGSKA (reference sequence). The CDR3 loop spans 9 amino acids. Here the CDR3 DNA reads TGCAGTGCCACCTCGGCGCAGTATTTT. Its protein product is CSATSAQYF.

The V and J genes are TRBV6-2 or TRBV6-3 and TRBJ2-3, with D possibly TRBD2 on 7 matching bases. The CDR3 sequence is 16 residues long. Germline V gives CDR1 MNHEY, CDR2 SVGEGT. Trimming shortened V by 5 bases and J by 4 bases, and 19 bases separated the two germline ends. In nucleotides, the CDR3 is TGTGCCAGCAGTACTTTTGGGGGGGCCGCGGCAGATACGCAGTATTTT. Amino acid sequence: CASSTFGGAAADTQYF.

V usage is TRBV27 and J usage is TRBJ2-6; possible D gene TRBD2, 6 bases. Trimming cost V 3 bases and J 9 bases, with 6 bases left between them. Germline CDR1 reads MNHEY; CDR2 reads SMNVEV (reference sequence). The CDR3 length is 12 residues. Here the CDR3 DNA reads TGTGCCAGCAGTTTGGAGGGCAACGTCCTGACTTTC. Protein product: CASSLEGNVLTF.

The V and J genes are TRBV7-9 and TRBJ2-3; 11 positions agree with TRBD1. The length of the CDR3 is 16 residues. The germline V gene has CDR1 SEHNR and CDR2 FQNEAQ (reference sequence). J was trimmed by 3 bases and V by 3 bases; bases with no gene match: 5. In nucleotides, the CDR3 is TGTGCCAGCAGCTTCCGAGGGACAGGGGGAACAGATACGCAGTATTTT. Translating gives CASSFRGTGGTDTQYF.

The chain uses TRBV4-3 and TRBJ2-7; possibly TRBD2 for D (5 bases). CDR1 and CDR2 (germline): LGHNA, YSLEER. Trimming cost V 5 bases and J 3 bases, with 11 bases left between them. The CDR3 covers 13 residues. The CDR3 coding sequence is TGCGCCAGCAGCGCCTATCGGGGCTACGAGCAGTACTTC. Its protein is CASSAYRGYEQYF.

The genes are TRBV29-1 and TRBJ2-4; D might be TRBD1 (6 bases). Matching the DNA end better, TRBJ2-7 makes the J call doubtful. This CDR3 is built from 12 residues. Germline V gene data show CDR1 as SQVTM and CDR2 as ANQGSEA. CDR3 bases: TGCAGCGTTGGTACAGGGCAGCACGAGCAGTACTTC. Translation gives CSVGTGQHEQYF.

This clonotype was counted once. CDR3 in DNA: TGCAGTGCTAAACAGCCGAACACTGAAGCTTTCTTT. This sequence encodes CSAKQPNTEAFF. The J gene is TRBJ1-1, the V gene TRBV20-1; D not certain. The V gene's germline CDR1 is DFQATT and CDR2 SNEGSKA (reference sequence). This CDR3 contains 12 residues. Trimming left V 4 bases short and J 1 base short, with 7 bases between.

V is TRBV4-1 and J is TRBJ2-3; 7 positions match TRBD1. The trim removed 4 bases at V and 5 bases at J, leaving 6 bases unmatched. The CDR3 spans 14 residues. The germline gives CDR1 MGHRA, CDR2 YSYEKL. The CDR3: CASSRITGEDTQYF. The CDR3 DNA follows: TGCGCCAGCAGCCGCATAACAGGGGAAGATACGCAGTATTTT.

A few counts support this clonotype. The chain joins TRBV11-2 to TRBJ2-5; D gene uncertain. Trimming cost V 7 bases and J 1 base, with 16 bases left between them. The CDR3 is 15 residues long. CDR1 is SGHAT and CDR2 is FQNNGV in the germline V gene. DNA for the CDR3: TGTGCCAGCAACCTGAAGACCGCCCCCCAAGAGACCCAGTACTTC. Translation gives CASNLKTAPQETQYF.

The CDR3 DNA sequence: TGCAGTGTCCTCCAATTATATGGCTACACCTTC. It translates to CSVLQLYGYTF. The chain has TRBV20-1 and TRBJ1-2; D remains unclear. The CDR3 runs to 11 residues. Germline lookup yields CDR1 DFQATT and CDR2 SNEGSKA (reference sequence). V was cut by 7 bases and J by 5 bases, with 11 bases left in between.

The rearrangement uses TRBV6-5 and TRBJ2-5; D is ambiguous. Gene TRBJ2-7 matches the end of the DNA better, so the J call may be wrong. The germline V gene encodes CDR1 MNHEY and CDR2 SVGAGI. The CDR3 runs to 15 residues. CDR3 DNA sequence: TGTGCCAGCAGTTACTCAGGAGTTTACTCCGCCGAGCAGTACTTC. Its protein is CASSYSGVYSAEQYF.

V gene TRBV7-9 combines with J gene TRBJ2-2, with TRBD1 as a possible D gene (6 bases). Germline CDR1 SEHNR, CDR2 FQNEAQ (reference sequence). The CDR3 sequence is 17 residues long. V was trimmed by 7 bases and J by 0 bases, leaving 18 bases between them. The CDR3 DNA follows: TGTGCCAGCACCGGAGCCGCCGGGACAACGAACACCGGGGAGCTGTTTTTT. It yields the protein CASTGAAGTTNTGELFF.

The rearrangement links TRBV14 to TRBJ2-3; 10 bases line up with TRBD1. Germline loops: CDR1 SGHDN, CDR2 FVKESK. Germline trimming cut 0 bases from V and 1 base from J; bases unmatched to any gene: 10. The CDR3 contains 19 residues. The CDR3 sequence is CASSQDLGQGLEGTDTQYF. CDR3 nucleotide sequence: TGTGCCAGCAGCCAAGATTTGGGACAGGGGTTGGAAGGCACAGATACGCAGTATTTT.

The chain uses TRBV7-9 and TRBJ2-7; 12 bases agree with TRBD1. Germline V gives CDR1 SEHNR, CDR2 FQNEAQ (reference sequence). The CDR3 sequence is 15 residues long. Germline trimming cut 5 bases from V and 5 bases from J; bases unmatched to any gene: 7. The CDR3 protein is CASSVRDRGLHEQYF. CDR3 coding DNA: TGTGCCAGCAGCGTCCGGGACAGGGGGCTCCACGAGCAGTACTTC.

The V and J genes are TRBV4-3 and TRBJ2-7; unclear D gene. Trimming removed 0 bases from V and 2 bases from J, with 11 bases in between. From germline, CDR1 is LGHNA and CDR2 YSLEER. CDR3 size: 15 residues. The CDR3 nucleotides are TGCGCCAGCAGCCAAGATATTGGCGGAACCTACGAGCAGTACTTC. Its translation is CASSQDIGGTYEQYF.

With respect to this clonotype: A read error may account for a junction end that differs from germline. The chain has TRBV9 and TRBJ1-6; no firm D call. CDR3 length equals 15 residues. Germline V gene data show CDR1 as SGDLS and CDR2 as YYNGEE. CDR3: CASSKESPANSPLHF. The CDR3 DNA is TGCGCCAGCAGCAAAGAGTCCCCGGCTAATTCACCCCTCCACTTT.

The CDR3 DNA is TGCGCCAGCAGCCAATTACGCCTGGGCAAAAACATTCAGTACTTC. Its protein product is CASSQLRLGKNIQYF. V and J are TRBV4-1 and TRBJ2-4; D unclear. Germline V gene lookup returns CDR1 MGHRA and CDR2 YSYEKL. Trimming left V 2 bases short and J 3 bases short, with 11 bases between. CDR3 size: 15 residues.

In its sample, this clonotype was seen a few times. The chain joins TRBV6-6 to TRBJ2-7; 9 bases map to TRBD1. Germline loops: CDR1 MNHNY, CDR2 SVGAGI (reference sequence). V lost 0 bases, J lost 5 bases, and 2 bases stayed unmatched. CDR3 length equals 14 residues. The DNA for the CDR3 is TGTGCCAGCAGTTACTCCGGGACAGGGAACGAGCAGTACTTC. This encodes CASSYSGTGNEQYF.

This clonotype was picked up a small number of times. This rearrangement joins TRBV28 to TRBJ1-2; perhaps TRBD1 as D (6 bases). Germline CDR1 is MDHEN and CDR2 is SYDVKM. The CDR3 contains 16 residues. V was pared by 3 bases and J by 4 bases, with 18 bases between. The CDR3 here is CASSLGAGSSSYGYTF. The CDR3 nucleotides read TGTGCCAGCAGTTTGGGGGCGGGGAGCTCCTCCTATGGCTACACCTTC.

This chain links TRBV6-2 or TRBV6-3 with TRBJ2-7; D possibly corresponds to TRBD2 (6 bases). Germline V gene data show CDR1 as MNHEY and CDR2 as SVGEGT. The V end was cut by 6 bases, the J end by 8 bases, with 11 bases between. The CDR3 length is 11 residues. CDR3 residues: CASSRGFQQYF. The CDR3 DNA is TGTGCCAGCAGCCGGGGGTTCCAGCAGTACTTC.

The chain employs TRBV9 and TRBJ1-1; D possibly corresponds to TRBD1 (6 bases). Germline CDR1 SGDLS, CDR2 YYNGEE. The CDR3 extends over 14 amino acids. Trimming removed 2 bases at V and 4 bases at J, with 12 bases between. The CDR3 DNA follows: TGTGCCAGCAGCGTGCTCGACAGGCGCACTGAAGCTTTCTTT. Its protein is CASSVLDRRTEAFF.

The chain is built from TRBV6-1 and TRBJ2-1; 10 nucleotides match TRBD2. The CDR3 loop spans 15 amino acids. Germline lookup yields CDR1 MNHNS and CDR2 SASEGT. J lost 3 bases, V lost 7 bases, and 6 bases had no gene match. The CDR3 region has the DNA TGTGCCAGCACGTGGACTAGCGGAAACTACAATGAGCAGTTCTTC. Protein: CASTWTSGNYNEQFF.

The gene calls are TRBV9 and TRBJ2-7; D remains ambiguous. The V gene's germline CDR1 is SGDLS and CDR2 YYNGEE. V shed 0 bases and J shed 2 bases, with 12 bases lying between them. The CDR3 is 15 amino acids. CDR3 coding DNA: TGTGCCAGCAGCGTAGACCAGACGGGTACCTACGAGCAGTACTTC. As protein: CASSVDQTGTYEQYF.